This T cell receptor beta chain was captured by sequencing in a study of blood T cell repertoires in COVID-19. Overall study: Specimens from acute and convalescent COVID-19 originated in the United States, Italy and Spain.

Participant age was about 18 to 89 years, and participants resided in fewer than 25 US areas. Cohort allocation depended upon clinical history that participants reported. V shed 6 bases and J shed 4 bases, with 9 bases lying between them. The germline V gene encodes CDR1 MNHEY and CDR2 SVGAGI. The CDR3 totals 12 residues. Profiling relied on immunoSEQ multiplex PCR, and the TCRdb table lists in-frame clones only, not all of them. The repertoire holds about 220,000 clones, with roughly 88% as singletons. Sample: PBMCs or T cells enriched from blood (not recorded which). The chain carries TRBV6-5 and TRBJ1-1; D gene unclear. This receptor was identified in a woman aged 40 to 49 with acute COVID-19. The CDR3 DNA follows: TGTGCCAGCAGCGCTAGCGGCACTGAAGCTTTCTTT. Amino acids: CASSASGTEAFF.